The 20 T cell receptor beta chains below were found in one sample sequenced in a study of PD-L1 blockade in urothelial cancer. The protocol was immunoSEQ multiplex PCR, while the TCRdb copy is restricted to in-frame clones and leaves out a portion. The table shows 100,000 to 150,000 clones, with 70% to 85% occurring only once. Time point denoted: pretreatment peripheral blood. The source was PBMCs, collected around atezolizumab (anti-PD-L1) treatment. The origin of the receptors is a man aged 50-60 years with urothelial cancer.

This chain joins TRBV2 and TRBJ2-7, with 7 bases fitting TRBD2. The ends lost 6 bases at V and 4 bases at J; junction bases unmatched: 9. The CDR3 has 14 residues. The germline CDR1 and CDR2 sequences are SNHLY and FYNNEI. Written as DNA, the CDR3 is TGTGCCAGCAGACACACTGGGGAGGGTTACGAGCAGTACTTC. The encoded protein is CASRHTGEGYEQYF.

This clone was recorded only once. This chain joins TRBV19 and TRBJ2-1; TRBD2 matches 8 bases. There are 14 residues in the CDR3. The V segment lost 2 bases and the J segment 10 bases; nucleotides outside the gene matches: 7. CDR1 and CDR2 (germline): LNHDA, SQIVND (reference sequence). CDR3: CASSITSGPGEQFF. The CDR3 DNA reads TGTGCCAGTAGTATAACTAGCGGTCCGGGGGAGCAGTTCTTC.

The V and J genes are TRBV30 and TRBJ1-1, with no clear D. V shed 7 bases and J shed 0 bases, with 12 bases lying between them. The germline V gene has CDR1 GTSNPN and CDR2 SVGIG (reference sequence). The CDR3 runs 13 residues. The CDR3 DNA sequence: TGTGCCTCCAGCGCCAACATGAACACTGAAGCTTTCTTT. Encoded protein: CASSANMNTEAFF.

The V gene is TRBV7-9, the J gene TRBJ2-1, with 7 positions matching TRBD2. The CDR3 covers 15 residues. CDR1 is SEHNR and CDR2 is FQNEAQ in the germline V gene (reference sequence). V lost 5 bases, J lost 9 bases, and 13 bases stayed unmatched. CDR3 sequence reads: CASSLPETSSVEQFF. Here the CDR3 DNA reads TGTGCCAGCAGCCTCCCCGAGACTAGCTCGGTTGAGCAGTTCTTC. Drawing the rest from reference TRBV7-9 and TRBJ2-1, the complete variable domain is DTGVSQNPRHKITKRGQNVTFRCDPISEHNRLYWYRQTLGQGPEFLTYFQNEAQLEKSRLLSDRFSAERPKGSFSTLEIQRTEQGDSAMYLCASSLPETSSVEQFFGPGTRLTVL.

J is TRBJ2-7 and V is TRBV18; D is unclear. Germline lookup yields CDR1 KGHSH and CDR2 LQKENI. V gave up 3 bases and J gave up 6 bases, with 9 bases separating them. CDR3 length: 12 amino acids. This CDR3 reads CASSPGRVEQYF. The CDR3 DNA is TGTGCCAGCTCACCGGGTCGGGTCGAGCAGTACTTC.

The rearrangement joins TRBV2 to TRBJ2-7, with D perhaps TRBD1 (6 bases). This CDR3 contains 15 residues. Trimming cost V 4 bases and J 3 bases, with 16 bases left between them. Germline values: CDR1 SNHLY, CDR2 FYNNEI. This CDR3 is CASSAQGSTGYEQYF. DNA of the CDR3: TGTGCCAGCAGTGCACAGGGTAGTACGGGCTACGAGCAGTACTTC.

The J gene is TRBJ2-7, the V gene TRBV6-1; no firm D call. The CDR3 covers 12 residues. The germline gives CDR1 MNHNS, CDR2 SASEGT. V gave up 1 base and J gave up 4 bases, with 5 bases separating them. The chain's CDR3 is CASSEDIYEQYF. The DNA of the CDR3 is TGTGCCAGCAGTGAAGACATTTACGAGCAGTACTTC.

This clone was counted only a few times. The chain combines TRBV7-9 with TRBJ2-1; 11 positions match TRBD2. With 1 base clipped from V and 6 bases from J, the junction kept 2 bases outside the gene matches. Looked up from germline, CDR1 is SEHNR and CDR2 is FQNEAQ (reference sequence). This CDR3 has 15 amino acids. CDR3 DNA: TGTGCCAGCAGCTTAGTTACTAGCGGGAGCAATGAGCAGTTCTTC. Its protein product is CASSLVTSGSNEQFF.

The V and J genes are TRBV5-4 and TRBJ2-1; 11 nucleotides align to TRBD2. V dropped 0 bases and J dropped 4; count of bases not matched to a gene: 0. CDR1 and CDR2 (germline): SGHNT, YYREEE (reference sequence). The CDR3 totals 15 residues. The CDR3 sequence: CASSLVAGGYNEQFF. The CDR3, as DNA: TGTGCCAGCAGCTTGGTAGCGGGAGGGTACAATGAGCAGTTCTTC.

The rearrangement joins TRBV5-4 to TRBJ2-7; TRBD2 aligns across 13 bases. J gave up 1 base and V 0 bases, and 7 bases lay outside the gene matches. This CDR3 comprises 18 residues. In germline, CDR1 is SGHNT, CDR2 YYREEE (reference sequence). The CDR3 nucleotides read TGTGCCAGCAGCTTGGCCGGGCCGGGACTAGCGGGATCCTACGAGCAGTACTTC. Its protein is CASSLAGPGLAGSYEQYF.

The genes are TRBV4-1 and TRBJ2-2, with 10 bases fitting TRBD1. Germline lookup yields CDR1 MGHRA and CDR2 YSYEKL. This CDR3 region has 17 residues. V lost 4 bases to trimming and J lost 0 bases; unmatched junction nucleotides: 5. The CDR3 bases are TGCGCCAGCAGCCGCTACGGGACAGGGGCGAACACCGGGGAGCTGTTTTTT. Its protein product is CASSRYGTGANTGELFF.

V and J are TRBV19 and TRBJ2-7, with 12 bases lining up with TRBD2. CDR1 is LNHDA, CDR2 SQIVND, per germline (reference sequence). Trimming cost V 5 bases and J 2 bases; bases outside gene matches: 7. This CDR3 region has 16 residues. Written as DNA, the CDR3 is TGTGCCAGTAGTCTACGACTAGCGGGAGTCACCTACGAGCAGTACTTC. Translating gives CASSLRLAGVTYEQYF.

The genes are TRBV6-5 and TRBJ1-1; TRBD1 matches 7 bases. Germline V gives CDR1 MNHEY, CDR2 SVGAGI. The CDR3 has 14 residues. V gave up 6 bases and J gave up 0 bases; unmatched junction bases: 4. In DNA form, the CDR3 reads TGTGCCAGCAGACTGGGACAGTTGAACACTGAAGCTTTCTTT. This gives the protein CASRLGQLNTEAFF.

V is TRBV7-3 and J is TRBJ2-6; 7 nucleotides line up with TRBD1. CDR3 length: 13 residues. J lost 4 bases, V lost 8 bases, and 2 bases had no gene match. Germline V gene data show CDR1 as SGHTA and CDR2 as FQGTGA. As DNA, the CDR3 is TGTGCCAGCCGGGGACAGGGGGCCAACGTCCTGACTTTC. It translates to CASRGQGANVLTF.

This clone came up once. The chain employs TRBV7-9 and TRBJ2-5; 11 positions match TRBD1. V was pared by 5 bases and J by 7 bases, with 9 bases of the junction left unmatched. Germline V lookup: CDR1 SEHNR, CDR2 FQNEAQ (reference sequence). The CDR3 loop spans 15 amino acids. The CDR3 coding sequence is TGTGCCAGCAGCCCCCGCACCGGGACAGGGGGGACCCAGTACTTC. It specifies CASSPRTGTGGTQYF.

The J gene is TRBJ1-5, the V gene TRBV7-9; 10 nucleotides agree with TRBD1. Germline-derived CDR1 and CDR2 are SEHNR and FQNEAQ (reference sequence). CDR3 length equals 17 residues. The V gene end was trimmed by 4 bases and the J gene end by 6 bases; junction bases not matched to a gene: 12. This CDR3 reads CASSSGQGGHSGQPQHF. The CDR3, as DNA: TGTGCCAGCAGCTCCGGACAGGGGGGACATTCGGGTCAGCCCCAGCATTTT.

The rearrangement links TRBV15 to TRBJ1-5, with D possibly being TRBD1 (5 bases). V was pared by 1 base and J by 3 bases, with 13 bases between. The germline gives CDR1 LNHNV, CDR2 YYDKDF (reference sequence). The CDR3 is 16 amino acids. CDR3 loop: CATSRGWGGNNQPQHF. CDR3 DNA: TGTGCCACCAGCAGAGGGTGGGGGGGGAACAATCAGCCCCAGCATTTT.

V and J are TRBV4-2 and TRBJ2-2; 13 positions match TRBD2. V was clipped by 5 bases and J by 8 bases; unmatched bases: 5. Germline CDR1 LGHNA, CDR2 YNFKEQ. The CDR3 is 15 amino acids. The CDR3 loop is CASSGRTSGRGELFF. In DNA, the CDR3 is TGTGCCAGCAGCGGCCGGACTAGCGGGAGAGGGGAGCTGTTTTTT.

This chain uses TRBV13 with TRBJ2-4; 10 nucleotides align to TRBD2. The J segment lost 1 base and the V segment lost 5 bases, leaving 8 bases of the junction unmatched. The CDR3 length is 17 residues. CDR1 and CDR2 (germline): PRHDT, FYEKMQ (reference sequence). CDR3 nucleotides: TGTGCCAGCAGCACTAGCGGGATTCTTTGGGCCAAAAACATTCAGTACTTC. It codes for CASSTSGILWAKNIQYF.

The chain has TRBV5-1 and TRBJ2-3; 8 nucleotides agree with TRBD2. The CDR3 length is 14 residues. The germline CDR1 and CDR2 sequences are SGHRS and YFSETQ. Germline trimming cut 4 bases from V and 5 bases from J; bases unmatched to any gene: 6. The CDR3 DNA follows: TGCGCCAGCAGCCACGGGACTAGAGGAGATACGCAGTATTTT. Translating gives CASSHGTRGDTQYF.